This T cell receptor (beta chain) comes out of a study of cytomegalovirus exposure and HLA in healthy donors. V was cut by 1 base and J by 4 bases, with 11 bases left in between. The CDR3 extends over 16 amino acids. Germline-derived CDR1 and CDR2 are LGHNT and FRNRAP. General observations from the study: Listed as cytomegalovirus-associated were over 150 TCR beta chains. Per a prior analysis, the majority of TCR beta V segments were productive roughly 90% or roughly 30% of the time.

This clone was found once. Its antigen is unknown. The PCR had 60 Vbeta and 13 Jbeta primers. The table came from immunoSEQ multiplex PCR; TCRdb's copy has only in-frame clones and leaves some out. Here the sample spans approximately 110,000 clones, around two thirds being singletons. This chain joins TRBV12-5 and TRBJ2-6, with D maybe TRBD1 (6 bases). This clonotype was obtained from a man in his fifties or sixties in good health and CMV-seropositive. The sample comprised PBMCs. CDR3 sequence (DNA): TGTGCTAGTGGTTTGGCAGGGGTGTCCGGGGCCAACGTCCTGACTTTC. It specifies CASGLAGVSGANVLTF.